What follows are 21 T cell receptor beta chains derived from one specimen sequenced in a study of OX40 agonist ivuxolimab in advanced cancers. The method was immunoSEQ multiplex PCR; TCRdb's version includes in-frame clones alone and lacks a portion of them. Altogether about 33,000 clones are present, about 74% being singletons, with the ten largest covering approximately 13%. The sample consisted of CD4+ or CD8+ T cells sorted from blood, taken in a trial of the OX40 agonist ivuxolimab. The receptors were sampled from an adult with an advanced solid tumor such as melanoma, head and neck, liver or kidney cancer.

This chain links TRBV12-5 with TRBJ2-7, with D perhaps matching TRBD1 (6 bases). CDR1 is LGHNT, CDR2 FRNRAP, per germline. CDR3 length: 15 residues. V was shortened by 1 base and J by 5 bases, with 15 bases between the two germline ends. The CDR3 DNA reads TGTGCTAGTGGTTTGGGACTCACAGGGATGGACGAGCAGTACTTC. It is translated as CASGLGLTGMDEQYF. The variable domain in full, completed from reference TRBV12-5 and TRBJ2-7, reads DARVTQTPRHKVTEMGQEVTMRCQPILGHNTVFWYRQTMMQGLELLAYFRNRAPLDDSGMPKDRFSAEMPDATLATLKIQPSEPRDSAVYFCASGLGLTGMDEQYFGPGTRLTVT.

The chain uses TRBV25-1 and TRBJ1-3; D is possibly TRBD1 (5 bases). Germline CDR1 MGHDK, CDR2 SYGVNS. Trimming pared 10 bases from V and 4 bases from J, leaving 14 bases between. This CDR3 contains 13 residues. The CDR3 loop reads CATNGGSGNTIYF. In DNA form, the CDR3 reads TGTGCCACCAACGGGGGATCCGGAAACACCATATATTTT.

The chain has TRBV6-5 and TRBJ1-2; no firm D call. The CDR3 loop spans 13 amino acids. The germline CDR1 and CDR2 sequences are MNHEY and SVGAGI. The V gene lost 5 bases and the J gene lost 4 bases, with 11 bases spanning the gap. The chain's CDR3 is CASSPDKGYGYTF. The CDR3 coding sequence is TGTGCCAGCAGTCCAGACAAGGGCTATGGCTACACCTTC.

The chain recombines TRBV11-3 with TRBJ2-1; no firm D call. Germline V CDR1 and CDR2: SGHNT, YENEEA. The ends were cut back, 0 bases at V and 9 bases at J, with 12 bases in the middle. The CDR3 loop spans 14 amino acids. In nucleotides, the CDR3 is TGTGCCAGCAGCTTAGACCTACCGCGCAGTGAGCAGTTCTTC. This gives the protein CASSLDLPRSEQFF.

The J gene is TRBJ2-5, the V gene TRBV7-8, with D hard to call. V was cut by 2 bases and J by 3 bases, with 4 bases left in between. Germline V gene lookup returns CDR1 SGHVS and CDR2 FQNEAQ. The CDR3 runs to 12 residues. The CDR3 DNA reads TGTGCCAGCAGCTTATGGGAAGAGACCCAGTACTTC. Encoded protein: CASSLWEETQYF. The whole variable domain, filled in from reference TRBV7-8 and TRBJ2-5, reads GAGVSQSPRYKVAKRGQDVALRCDPISGHVSLFWYQQALGQGPEFLTYFQNEAQLDKSGLPSDRFFAERPEGSVSTLKIQRTQQEDSAVYLCASSLWEETQYFGPGTRLLVL.

V gene TRBV5-8 combines with J gene TRBJ2-7; the D gene could be TRBD1 or TRBD2 (6 bases each). Trimming shortened V by 3 bases and J by 4 bases, and 14 bases separated the two germline ends. The CDR3 has 14 amino acids. CDR1 is SGHTS and CDR2 is YDEGEE in the germline V gene. CDR3 in amino acids: CASSYLGGSYEQYF. The CDR3, as DNA: TGTGCCAGCAGCTACCTGGGGGGCTCTTACGAGCAGTACTTC. Complete variable domain (other parts from reference TRBV5-8 and TRBJ2-7): EAGVTQSPTHLIKTRGQQATLRCSPISGHTSVYWYQQALGLGLQFLLWYDEGEERNRGNFPPRFSGRQFPNYSSELNVNALELEDSALYLCASSYLGGSYEQYFGPGTRLTVT.

The chain recombines TRBV7-2 with TRBJ1-3; weak D call: TRBD1 (6 bases). CDR1 and CDR2 (germline): SGHTA, FQGNSA. The CDR3 contains 15 residues. The germline V and J ends were trimmed by 5 bases and 2 bases, with 13 bases remaining between them. CDR3 sequence (DNA): TGTGCCAGCAGCACGGAGGGGGGTCCTGGAAACACCATATATTTT. Translating it yields CASSTEGGPGNTIYF.

This chain joins TRBV2 and TRBJ2-3; TRBD2 agrees at 14 bases. The trim removed 3 bases at V and 6 bases at J, leaving 14 bases unmatched. The CDR3 is 19 amino acids. Germline V gene data show CDR1 as SNHLY and CDR2 as FYNNEI. The CDR3 nucleotides are TGTGCCAGCAGTGATCCCGGACTAGCGGGGGGCTCTTCTCCTGATACGCAGTATTTT. Amino acid sequence: CASSDPGLAGGSSPDTQYF.

V is TRBV2 and J is TRBJ1-5; TRBD1 might be the D (6 bases). The V gene lost 4 bases and the J gene lost 4 bases, with 11 bases spanning the gap. CDR1 SNHLY and CDR2 FYNNEI come from the germline V gene. The CDR3 has 14 residues. The CDR3 is CASSVRGNNQPQHF. The CDR3 DNA reads TGTGCCAGCAGTGTAAGGGGGAATAATCAGCCCCAGCATTTT.

The chain combines TRBV30 with TRBJ2-5, with 7 bases that match TRBD1. Trimming at V came to 1 base and at J to 7 bases, leaving 6 bases not matched to a gene. The CDR3 length is 13 residues. Germline V gene data show CDR1 as GTSNPN and CDR2 as SVGIG (reference sequence). The CDR3 sequence is CAWSGQGSSTQYF. CDR3 nucleotides: TGTGCCTGGAGTGGACAGGGATCGTCGACCCAGTACTTC.

This clone was counted once. The rearrangement joins TRBV30 to TRBJ1-2; the match to TRBD1 covers 7 bases. Germline CDR1 and CDR2: GTSNPN and SVGIG (reference sequence). V lost 2 bases and J lost 5; bases outside the gene matches: 8. The CDR3 runs to 14 residues. The CDR3 region is CAWSITGARYGYTF. The CDR3 bases are TGTGCCTGGAGTATCACAGGGGCCCGGTATGGCTACACCTTC.

With respect to this clone: At the DNA level, this CDR3 is encoded by other sequences in the same sample as well. The gene calls are TRBV2 and TRBJ1-1; D unclear. V was trimmed by 4 bases and J by 4 bases, leaving 7 bases between them. Looked up from germline, CDR1 is SNHLY and CDR2 is FYNNEI. This CDR3 contains 12 residues. This CDR3 reads CASSAGVTEAFF. CDR3 nucleotide sequence: TGTGCCAGCAGTGCGGGTGTCACTGAAGCTTTCTTT.

As DNA, the CDR3 is TGCGCCAGCAGCTTGCCTCTGGACAGGGGTCCTGGCTACACCTTC. Translated: CASSLPLDRGPGYTF. The rearrangement uses TRBV5-1 and TRBJ1-2, with 9 bases lining up with TRBD1. The CDR3 covers 15 residues. The V gene's germline CDR1 is SGHRS and CDR2 YFSETQ. V was clipped by 1 base and J by 7 bases; unmatched bases: 8.

The chain employs TRBV30 and TRBJ1-2, with D unresolved. The CDR3 has 11 residues. V was clipped by 4 bases and J by 4 bases, with 7 bases between them. Germline values: CDR1 GTSNPN, CDR2 SVGIG (reference sequence). CDR3 protein: CAWKRAYGYTF. The CDR3, as DNA: TGTGCCTGGAAAAGGGCCTATGGCTACACCTTC.

This clone was observed a single time. The genes are TRBV7-3 and TRBJ2-3, with a possible D match to TRBD1 (6 bases). The V and J ends lost 5 bases and 9 bases respectively, with 12 bases between them. Germline V gives CDR1 SGHTA, CDR2 FQGTGA. The CDR3 runs to 12 residues. The CDR3 region has the DNA TGTGCCAGCAGCCCCCACCAGGGGACGCAGTATTTT. Translation gives CASSPHQGTQYF.

The chain has TRBV5-4 and TRBJ2-5; D possibly corresponds to TRBD2 (5 bases). Germline-derived CDR1 and CDR2 are SGHNT and YYREEE (reference sequence). V lost 2 bases and J lost 9, with 8 bases in between. This CDR3 is built from 11 residues. The CDR3 loop reads CASSFQEAQYF. In DNA form, the CDR3 reads TGTGCCAGCAGCTTTCAGGAGGCCCAGTACTTC.

This chain connects TRBV5-1 to TRBJ2-7; 9 nucleotides line up with TRBD1. V dropped 7 bases and J dropped 4; count of bases not matched to a gene: 6. The CDR3 loop spans 13 amino acids. Looked up from germline, CDR1 is SGHRS and CDR2 is YFSETQ. The CDR3 DNA is TGCGCCAGCGGGGACAGGGAAGGATACGAGCAGTACTTC. It encodes CASGDREGYEQYF.

The rearrangement links TRBV19 to TRBJ2-5; D is perhaps TRBD1 (5 bases). Trimming pared 5 bases from V and 3 bases from J, leaving 10 bases between. This CDR3 is built from 13 residues. Germline CDR1 and CDR2: LNHDA and SQIVND (reference sequence). In DNA, the CDR3 is TGTGCCAGTAGTTTCCAAGGGGAAGAGACCCAGTACTTC. Its protein is CASSFQGEETQYF.

This chain joins TRBV21-1 and TRBJ2-7; TRBD2, the table's D call, lacks a check against the DNA. TRBV21-1 is noted as a pseudogene. The CDR3 extends over 13 amino acids. This chain's CDR3 is CASSREEKHEQYF. The CDR3 nucleotides read TGTGCCAGCAGCCGGGAAGAAAAACACGAGCAGTACTTC.

V and J are TRBV7-2 and TRBJ2-7; weak D call: TRBD2 (6 bases). The CDR3 covers 14 residues. Germline V gene lookup returns CDR1 SGHTA and CDR2 FQGNSA. V dropped 4 bases and J dropped 6 bases, with 16 bases sitting between them. The CDR3 nucleotides are TGTGCCAGCAGCTCACTAGCAAGCCCTGTCGAGCAGTACTTC. It encodes CASSSLASPVEQYF.

V and J are TRBV11-2 and TRBJ2-5; no firm D call. The CDR3 contains 12 residues. Germline values: CDR1 SGHAT, CDR2 FQNNGV. Trimming took off 6 bases at V and 6 bases at J, with 11 bases between the two ends. The CDR3 loop is CASSPEQKTQYF. DNA for the CDR3: TGTGCCAGCAGTCCGGAACAAAAGACCCAGTACTTC.